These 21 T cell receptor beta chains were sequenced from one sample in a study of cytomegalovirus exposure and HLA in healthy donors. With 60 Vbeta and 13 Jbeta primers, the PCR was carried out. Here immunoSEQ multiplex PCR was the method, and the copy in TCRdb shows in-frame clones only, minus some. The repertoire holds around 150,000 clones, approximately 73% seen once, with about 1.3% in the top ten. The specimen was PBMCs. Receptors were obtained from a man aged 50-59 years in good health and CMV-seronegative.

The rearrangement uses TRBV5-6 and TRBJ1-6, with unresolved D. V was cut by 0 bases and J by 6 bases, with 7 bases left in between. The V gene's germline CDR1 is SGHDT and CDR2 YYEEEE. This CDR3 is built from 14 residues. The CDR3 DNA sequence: TGTGCCAGCAGCTTGGGTAGAAGTAATTCACCCCTCCACTTT. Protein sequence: CASSLGRSNSPLHF.

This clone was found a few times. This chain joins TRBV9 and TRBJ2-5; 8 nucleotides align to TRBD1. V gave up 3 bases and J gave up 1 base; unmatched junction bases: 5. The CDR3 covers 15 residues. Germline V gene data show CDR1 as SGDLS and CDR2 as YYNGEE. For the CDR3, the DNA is TGTGCCAGCAGCGGATTAGGGACAGGCCAAGAGACCCAGTACTTC. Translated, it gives CASSGLGTGQETQYF. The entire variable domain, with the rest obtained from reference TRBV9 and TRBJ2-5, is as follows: DSGVTQTPKHLITATGQRVTLRCSPRSGDLSVYWYQQSLDQGLQFLIQYYNGEERAKGNILERFSAQQFPDLHSELNLSSLELGDSALYFCASSGLGTGQETQYFGPGTRLLVL.

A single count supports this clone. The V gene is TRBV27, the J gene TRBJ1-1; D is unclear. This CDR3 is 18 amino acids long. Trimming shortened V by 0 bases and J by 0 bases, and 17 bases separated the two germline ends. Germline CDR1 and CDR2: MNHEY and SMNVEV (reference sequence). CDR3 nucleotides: TGTGCCAGCAGTTTATCGAGGAGATCCTTACTCTTGAACACTGAAGCTTTCTTT. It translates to CASSLSRRSLLLNTEAFF.

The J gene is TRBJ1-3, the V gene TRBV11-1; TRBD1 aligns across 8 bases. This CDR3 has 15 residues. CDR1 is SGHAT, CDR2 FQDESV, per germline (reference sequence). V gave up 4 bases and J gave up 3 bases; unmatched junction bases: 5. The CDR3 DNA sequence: TGTGCCAGCAGCTGGAGGACAGGGAATGGAAACACCATATATTTT. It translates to CASSWRTGNGNTIYF.

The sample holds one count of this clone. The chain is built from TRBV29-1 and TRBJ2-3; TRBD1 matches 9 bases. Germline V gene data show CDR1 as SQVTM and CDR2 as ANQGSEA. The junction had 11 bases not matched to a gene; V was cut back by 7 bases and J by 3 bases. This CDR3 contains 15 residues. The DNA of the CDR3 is TGCAGCGCCGACCCGGGACAGGGAAGGACAGATACGCAGTATTTT. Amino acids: CSADPGQGRTDTQYF.

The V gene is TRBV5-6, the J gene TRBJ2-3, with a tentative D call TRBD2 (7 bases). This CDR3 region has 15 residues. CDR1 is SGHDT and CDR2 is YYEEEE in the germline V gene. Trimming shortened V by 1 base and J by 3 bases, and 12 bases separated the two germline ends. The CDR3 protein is CASSLRGGGTDTQYF. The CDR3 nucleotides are TGTGCCAGCAGCTTGAGGGGGGGCGGGACAGATACGCAGTATTTT.

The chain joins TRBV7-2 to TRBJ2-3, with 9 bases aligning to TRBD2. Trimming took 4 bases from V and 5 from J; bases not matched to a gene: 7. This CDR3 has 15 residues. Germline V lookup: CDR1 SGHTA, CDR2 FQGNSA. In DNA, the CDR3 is TGTGCCAGCAGCTCTCTAGCGGGGCCCGGAGATACGCAGTATTTT. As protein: CASSSLAGPGDTQYF.

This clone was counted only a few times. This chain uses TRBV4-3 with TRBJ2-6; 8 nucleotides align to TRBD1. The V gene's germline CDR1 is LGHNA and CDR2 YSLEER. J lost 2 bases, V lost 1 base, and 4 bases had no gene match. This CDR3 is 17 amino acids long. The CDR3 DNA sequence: TGCGCCAGCAGCCAAGCTACAGGGGGGACTGGGGCCAACGTCCTGACTTTC. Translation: CASSQATGGTGANVLTF.

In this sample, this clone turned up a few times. CDR3 DNA: TGTGCCAGTAGTATAACCAGGGTGGAAGAGCAGTACTTC. It is translated as CASSITRVEEQYF. The gene calls are TRBV19 and TRBJ2-7; D is perhaps TRBD1 (5 bases). CDR3 size: 13 residues. The V and J ends lost 2 bases and 7 bases respectively, with 12 bases between them. From germline, CDR1 is LNHDA and CDR2 SQIVND (reference sequence). Variable domain in full (rest from reference TRBV19 and TRBJ2-7): DGGITQSPKYLFRKEGQNVTLSCEQNLNHDAMYWYRQDPGQGLRLIYYSQIVNDFQKGDIAEGYSVSREKKESFPLTVTSAQKNPTAFYLCASSITRVEEQYFGPGTRLTVT.

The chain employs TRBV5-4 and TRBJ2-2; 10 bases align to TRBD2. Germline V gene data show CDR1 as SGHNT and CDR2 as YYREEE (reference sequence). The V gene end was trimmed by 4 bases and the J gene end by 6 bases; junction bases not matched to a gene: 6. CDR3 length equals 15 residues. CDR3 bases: TGTGCCAGCAGCCCCAGAGCGGGGGGGCCCGGGGAGCTGTTTTTT. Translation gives CASSPRAGGPGELFF.

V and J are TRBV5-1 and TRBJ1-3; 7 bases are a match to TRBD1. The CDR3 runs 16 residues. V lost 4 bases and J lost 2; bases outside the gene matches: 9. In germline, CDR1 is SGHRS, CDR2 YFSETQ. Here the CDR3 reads CASSVLQGPTGNTIYF. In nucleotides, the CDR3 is TGCGCCAGCAGCGTGCTACAGGGGCCTACTGGAAACACCATATATTTT.

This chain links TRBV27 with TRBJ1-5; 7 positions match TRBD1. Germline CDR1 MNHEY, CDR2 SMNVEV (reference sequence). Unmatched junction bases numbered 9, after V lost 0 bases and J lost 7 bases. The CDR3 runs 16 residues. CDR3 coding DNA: TGTGCCAGCAGTTTATCCCCGACAGGGTTCGGGCAGCCCCAGCATTTT. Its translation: CASSLSPTGFGQPQHF.

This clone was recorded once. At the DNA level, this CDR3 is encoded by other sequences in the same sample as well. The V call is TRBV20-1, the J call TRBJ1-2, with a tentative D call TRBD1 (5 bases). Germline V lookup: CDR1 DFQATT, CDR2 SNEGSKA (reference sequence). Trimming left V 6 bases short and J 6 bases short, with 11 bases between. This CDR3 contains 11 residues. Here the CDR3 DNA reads TGCAGTGCCACCCCAGGGAATGGCTACACCTTC. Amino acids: CSATPGNGYTF.

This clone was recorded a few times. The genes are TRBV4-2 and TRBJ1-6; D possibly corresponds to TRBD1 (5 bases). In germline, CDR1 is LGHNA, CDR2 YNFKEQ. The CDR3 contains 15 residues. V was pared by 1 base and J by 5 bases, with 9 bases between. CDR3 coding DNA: TGTGCCAGCAGCCAAGGAATGACAGATAATTCACCCCTCCACTTT. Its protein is CASSQGMTDNSPLHF.

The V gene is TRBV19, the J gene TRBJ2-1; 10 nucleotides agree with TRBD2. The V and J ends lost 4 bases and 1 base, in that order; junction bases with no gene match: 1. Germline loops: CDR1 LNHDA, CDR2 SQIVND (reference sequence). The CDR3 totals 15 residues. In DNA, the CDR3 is TGTGCCAGTAGTACTAGCGGGGGTTCCTACAATGAGCAGTTCTTC. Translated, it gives CASSTSGGSYNEQFF. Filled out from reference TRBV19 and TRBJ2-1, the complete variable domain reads DGGITQSPKYLFRKEGQNVTLSCEQNLNHDAMYWYRQDPGQGLRLIYYSQIVNDFQKGDIAEGYSVSREKKESFPLTVTSAQKNPTAFYLCASSTSGGSYNEQFFGPGTRLTVL.

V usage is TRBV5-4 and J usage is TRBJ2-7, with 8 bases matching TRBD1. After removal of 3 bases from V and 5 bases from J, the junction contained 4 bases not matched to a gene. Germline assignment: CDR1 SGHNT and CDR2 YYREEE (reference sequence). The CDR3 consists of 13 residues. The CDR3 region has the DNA TGTGCCAGCAGCTCACAGGGGGGCAACGAGCAGTACTTC. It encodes CASSSQGGNEQYF.

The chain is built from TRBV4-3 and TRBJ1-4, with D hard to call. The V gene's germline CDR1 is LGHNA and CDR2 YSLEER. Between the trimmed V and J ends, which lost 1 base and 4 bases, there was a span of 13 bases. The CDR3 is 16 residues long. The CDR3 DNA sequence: TGCGCCAGCAGCCAAGCCCGCCACCGGGGTAATGAAAAACTGTTTTTT. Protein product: CASSQARHRGNEKLFF.

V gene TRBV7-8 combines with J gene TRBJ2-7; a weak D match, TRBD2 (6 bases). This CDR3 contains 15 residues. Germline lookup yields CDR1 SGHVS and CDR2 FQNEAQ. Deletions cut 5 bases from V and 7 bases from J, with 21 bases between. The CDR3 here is CASSTAGRSFGEQYF. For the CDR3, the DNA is TGTGCCAGCAGCACCGCGGGACGGTCTTTCGGAGAGCAGTACTTC.

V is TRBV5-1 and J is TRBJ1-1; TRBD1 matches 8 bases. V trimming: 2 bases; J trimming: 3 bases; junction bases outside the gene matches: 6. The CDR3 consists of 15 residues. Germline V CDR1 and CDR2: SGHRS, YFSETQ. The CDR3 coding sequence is TGCGCCAGCAGCTTCCAGGGGGCAGGGGACACTGAAGCTTTCTTT. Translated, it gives CASSFQGAGDTEAFF.

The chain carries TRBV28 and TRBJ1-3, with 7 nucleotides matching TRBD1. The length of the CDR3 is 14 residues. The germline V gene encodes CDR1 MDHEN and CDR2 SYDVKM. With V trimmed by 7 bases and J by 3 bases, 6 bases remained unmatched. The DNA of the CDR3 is TGTGCCAGCACCCGACAGGGAGGTGGAAACACCATATATTTT. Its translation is CASTRQGGGNTIYF.

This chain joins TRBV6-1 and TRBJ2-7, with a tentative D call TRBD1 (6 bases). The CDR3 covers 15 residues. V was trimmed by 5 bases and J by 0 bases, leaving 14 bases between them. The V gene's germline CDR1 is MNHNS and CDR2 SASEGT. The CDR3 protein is CASSFLLQGSYEQYF. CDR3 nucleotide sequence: TGTGCCAGCAGTTTTTTGTTACAGGGCTCCTACGAGCAGTACTTC.